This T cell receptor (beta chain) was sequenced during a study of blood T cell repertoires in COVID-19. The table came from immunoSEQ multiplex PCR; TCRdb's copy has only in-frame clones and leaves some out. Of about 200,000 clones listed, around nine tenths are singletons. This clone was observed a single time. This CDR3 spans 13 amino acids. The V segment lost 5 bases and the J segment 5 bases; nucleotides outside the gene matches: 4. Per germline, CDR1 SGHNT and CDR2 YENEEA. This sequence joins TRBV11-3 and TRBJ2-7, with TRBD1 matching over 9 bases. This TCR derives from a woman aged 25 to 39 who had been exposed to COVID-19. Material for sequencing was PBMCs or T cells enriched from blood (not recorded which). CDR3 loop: CASSPGTGNEQYF. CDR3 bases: TGTGCCAGCAGCCCTGGGACAGGGAACGAGCAGTACTTC. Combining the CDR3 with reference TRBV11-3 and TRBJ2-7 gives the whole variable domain EAGVVQSPRYKIIEKKQPVAFWCNPISGHNTLYWYLQNLGQGPELLIRYENEEAVDDSQLPKDRFSAERLKGVDSTLKIQPAELGDSAVYLCASSPGTGNEQYFGPGTRLTVT.